The clone carrying this TCR beta chain was counted only a few times. Its antigen is as yet unknown. CDR1 and CDR2 from the germline V gene are MDHEN and SYDVKM. The CDR3 length is 13 residues. Trimming pared 6 bases from V and 5 bases from J, leaving 13 bases between. This entry comes from a study of cytomegalovirus exposure and HLA in healthy donors. Study-level findings and limits: It was in a later analysis that TCR association rates were seen to vary by HLA locus, highest for DRB1 and lowest for HLA-C. In a later analysis, several top co-occurrence clusters appeared linked to parvovirus B19, influenza, CMV and Epstein-Barr virus.

The PCR ran on 60 Vbeta and 13 Jbeta primers. The table came from immunoSEQ multiplex PCR; TCRdb's copy has only in-frame clones and leaves some out. Of 150,000 to 200,000 clones listed, about 74% are singletons. Sequenced sample: PBMCs. V and J are TRBV28 and TRBJ1-1, with unresolved D. The TCR originated in a male donor in good health and CMV-seronegative. CDR3 in amino acids: CASSPGSGTEAFF. The CDR3 nucleotides read TGTGCCAGCAGCCCCGGTAGCGGGACTGAAGCTTTCTTT.